The T cell receptor beta chain under discussion was sequenced for a study of blood T cell repertoires in COVID-19. About the research overall: Whether acute or convalescent, the COVID-19 samples came from the United States, Italy and Spain. The cDNA or gDNA used as material had been derived from T cells, B-cell-depleted T cells, or PBMCs.

Original processing methods: Amplified reference gene primers provided the basis for estimating nucleated cell counts. TCRdb's table, derived via immunoSEQ multiplex PCR, lists solely in-frame clones and lacks some. D and trimming come from the DNA, and the V and J calls and clone size come from that table. The table shows roughly 84,000 clones, with around four fifths occurring only once. In Seattle, patients joined the study during active infection and were tracked longitudinally. Germline V gene sequence: CDR1 SGDLS, CDR2 YYNGEE. V dropped 0 bases and J dropped 10 bases, with 26 bases sitting between them. CDR3 size: 18 residues.

The V call is TRBV9, the J call TRBJ2-1, with a tentative D call TRBD2 (6 bases). This receptor was obtained from a man aged 55 to 70 with COVID-19, enrolled during active disease. The material sequenced was peripheral blood. The CDR3 DNA reads TGTGCCAGCAGCGTAGGAGAAGCGGTCCGGGGCCCGGCGGGGGAGCAGTTCTTC. This gives the protein CASSVGEAVRGPAGEQFF.